The sequence of this TCR beta chain was determined in a study of blood T cell repertoires in COVID-19. Study details: The samples span acute and convalescent COVID-19 from the United States, Italy and Spain. T cells, B-cell-depleted T cells, or PBMCs supplied cDNA or gDNA.

With V trimmed by 6 bases and J by 4 bases, 8 bases remained unmatched. Germline CDR1 reads MNHEY; CDR2 reads SMNVEV (reference sequence). This CDR3 is built from 14 residues. Original data processing: Estimated nucleated cell counts came from reference gene primer amplification. The protocol was immunoSEQ multiplex PCR, while the TCRdb copy is restricted to in-frame clones and leaves out a portion. V, J and clone size are taken as reported in that table, and D and trimming were inferred from the DNA itself. Among some 120,000 clones listed, 86% were seen once. The receptor comes from a man aged 35 to 55 with acute or convalescent COVID-19. Input material: peripheral blood. The chain has TRBV27 and TRBJ1-2; 7 bases match TRBD1. CDR3 sequence (DNA): TGTGCCAGCAGGCAACGGGACAGCACCTATGGCTACACCTTC. Protein sequence: CASRQRDSTYGYTF.